Sequencing of this TCR beta chain was carried out in a study of blood T cell repertoires in COVID-19. The method was immunoSEQ multiplex PCR; TCRdb's version includes in-frame clones alone and lacks a portion of them. The sample comprises approximately 150,000 clones, roughly 78% of which are singletons, and 15% to 20% rests with the top ten. The junction had 10 bases not matched to a gene; V was cut back by 5 bases and J by 3 bases. CDR1 and CDR2 (germline): MDHEN, SYDVKM. The CDR3 spans 16 residues. The sequenced sample was PBMCs or T cells enriched from blood (not recorded which). This sequence originates from an older woman in a cohort exposed to, infected with or recovered from COVID-19 (not recorded which). The genes are TRBV28 and TRBJ2-5; TRBD2 matches at 9 bases. CDR3 loop: CASSPRGSGSEETQYF. CDR3 in DNA: TGTGCCAGCAGTCCCCGGGGTAGCGGGAGTGAAGAGACCCAGTACTTC.